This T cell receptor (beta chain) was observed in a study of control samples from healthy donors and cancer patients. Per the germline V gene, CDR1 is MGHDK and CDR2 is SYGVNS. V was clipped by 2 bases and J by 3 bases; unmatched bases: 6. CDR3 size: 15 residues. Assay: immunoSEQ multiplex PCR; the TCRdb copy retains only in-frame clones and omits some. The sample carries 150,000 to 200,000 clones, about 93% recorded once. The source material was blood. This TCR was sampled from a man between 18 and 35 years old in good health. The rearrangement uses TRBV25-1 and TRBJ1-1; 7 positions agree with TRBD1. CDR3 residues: CASSEGGGGDTEAFF. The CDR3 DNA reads TGTGCCAGCAGTGAAGGGGGAGGGGGCGACACTGAAGCTTTCTTT. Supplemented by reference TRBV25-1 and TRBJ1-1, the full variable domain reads EADIYQTPRYLVIGTGKKITLECSQTMGHDKMYWYQQDPGMELHLIHYSYGVNSTEKGDLSSESTVSRIRTEHFPLTLESARPSHTSQYLCASSEGGGGDTEAFFGQGTRLTVV.